In this sample, the clone carrying this T cell receptor (beta chain) turned up many times. TCRdb analysed the multiplex PCR reads with MiXCR anew, one entry per CDR3 protein. The top ten hold approximately 13% of the sample, which has 24,000 or so distinct CDR3 sequences, under 30% seen once. The CDR3 has 20 residues. J lost 0 bases, V lost 6 bases, and 18 bases had no gene match. Germline V lookup: CDR1 LGHNT, CDR2 FRNRAP. The data originate from a study of breast tumors, draining lymph nodes, adjacent tissues. This sequence joins TRBV12-5 and TRBJ2-1; 9 bases map to TRBD2. Material: breast tumor tissue. The receptor was isolated from a female donor with breast cancer. Some clones in this sample may be carry-over from other donors' samples. CDR3 DNA sequence: TGTGCTAGTGGGCAACCGATAGCGGGAGCTTGGGGAAGCTCCTACAATGAGCAGTTCTTC. Translating gives CASGQPIAGAWGSSYNEQFF.